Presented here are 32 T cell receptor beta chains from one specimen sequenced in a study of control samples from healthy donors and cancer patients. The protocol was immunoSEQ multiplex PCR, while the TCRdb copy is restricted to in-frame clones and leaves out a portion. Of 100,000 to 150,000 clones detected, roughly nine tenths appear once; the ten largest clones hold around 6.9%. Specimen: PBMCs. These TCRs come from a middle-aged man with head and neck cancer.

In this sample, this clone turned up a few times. The CDR3 sequence is CASSQDPRQGAGEQYF. Here the CDR3 DNA reads TGCGCCAGCAGCCAAGATCCTCGGCAGGGGGCAGGCGAGCAGTACTTC. This chain links TRBV4-1 with TRBJ2-7; 8 positions agree with TRBD1. J was trimmed by 6 bases and V by 0 bases; bases with no gene match: 10. CDR1 is MGHRA, CDR2 YSYEKL, per germline. The CDR3 extends over 16 amino acids.

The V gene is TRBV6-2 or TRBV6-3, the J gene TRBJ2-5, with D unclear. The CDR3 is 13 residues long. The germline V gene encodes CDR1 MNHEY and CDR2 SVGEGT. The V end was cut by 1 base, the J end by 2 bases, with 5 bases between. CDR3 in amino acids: CASSYWVQETQYF. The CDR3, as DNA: TGTGCCAGCAGTTACTGGGTTCAAGAGACCCAGTACTTC.

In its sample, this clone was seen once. This CDR3 is CASSPDGTDTQYF. CDR3 bases: TGTGCCAGCAGTCCAGACGGGACAGATACGCAGTATTTT. This chain joins TRBV7-9 and TRBJ2-3; D is uncertain. V gave up 6 bases and J gave up 3 bases, with 10 bases separating them. Germline V CDR1 and CDR2: SEHNR, FQNEAQ (reference sequence). The CDR3 has 13 amino acids.

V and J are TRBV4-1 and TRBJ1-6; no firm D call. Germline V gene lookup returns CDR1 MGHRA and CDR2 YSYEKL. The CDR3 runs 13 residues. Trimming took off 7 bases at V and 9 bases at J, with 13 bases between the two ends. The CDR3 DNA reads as TGCGCCAGCACAGATACGGAGGGTTCACCCCTCCACTTT. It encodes CASTDTEGSPLHF.

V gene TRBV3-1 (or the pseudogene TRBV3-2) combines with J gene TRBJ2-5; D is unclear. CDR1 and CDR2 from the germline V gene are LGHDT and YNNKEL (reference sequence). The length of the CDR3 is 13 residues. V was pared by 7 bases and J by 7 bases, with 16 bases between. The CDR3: CASKAGLVGTQYF. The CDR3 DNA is TGTGCCAGCAAGGCTGGGCTAGTCGGGACCCAGTACTTC.

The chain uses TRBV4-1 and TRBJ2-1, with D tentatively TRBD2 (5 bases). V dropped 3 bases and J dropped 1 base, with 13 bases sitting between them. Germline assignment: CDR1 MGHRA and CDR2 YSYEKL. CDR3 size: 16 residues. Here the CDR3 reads CASSQDLGSSYNEQFF. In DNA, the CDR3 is TGCGCCAGCAGCCAGGACTTGGGGAGTTCCTACAATGAGCAGTTCTTC.

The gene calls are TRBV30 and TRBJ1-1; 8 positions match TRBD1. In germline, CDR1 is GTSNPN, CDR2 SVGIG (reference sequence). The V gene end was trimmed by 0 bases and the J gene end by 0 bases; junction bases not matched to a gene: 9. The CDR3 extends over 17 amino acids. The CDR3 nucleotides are TGTGCCTGGAGTGTCCCCCTCAGGGGGCGTGTGAACACTGAAGCTTTCTTT. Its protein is CAWSVPLRGRVNTEAFF.

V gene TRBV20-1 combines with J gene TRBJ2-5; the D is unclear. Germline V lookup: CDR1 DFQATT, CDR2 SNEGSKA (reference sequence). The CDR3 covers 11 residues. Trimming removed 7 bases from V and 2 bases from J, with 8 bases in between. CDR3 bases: TGCAGTGGACCCCCTCAAGAGACCCAGTACTTC. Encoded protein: CSGPPQETQYF.

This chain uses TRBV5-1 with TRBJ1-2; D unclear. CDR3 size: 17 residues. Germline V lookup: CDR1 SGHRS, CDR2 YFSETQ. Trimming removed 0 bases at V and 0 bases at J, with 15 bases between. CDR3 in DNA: TGCGCCAGCAGCTTGGACGGTCCGGAATCTGCTAACTATGGCTACACCTTC. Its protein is CASSLDGPESANYGYTF.

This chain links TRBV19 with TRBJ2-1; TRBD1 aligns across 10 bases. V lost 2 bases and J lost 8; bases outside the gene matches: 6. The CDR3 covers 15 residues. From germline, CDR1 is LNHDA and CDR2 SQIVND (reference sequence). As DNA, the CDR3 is TGTGCCAGTAGTATACAGACAGGGGGCAGGTATGAGCAGTTCTTC. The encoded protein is CASSIQTGGRYEQFF.

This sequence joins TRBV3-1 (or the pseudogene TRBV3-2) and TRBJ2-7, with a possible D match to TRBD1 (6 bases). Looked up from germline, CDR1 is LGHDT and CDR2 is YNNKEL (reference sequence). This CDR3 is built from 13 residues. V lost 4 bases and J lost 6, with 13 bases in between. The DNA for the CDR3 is TGTGCCAGCAGCCTCACGACAGGAGGCGAGCAGTACTTC. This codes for CASSLTTGGEQYF.

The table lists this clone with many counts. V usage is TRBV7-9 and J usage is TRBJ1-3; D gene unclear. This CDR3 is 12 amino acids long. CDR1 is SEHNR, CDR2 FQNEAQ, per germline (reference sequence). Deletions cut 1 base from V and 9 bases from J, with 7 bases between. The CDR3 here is CASSLDRATIYF. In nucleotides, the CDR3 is TGTGCCAGCAGCTTAGACCGGGCCACCATATATTTT.

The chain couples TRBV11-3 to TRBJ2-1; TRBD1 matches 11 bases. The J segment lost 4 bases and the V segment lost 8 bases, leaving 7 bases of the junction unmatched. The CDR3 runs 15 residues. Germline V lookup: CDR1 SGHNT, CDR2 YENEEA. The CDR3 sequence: CASGQGALGYNEQFF. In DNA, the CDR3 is TGTGCCAGCGGACAGGGGGCCTTGGGATACAATGAGCAGTTCTTC.

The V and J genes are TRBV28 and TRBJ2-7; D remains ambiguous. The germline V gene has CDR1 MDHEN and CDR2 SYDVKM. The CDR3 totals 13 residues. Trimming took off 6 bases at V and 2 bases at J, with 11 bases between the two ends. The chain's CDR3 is CASRRATTYEQYF. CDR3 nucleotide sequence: TGTGCCAGCAGGCGTGCTACTACCTACGAGCAGTACTTC.

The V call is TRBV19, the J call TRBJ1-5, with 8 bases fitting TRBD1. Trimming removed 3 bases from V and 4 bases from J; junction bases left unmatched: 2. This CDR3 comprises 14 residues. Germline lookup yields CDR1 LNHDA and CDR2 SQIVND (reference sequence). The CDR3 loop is CASSIRTGNQPQHF. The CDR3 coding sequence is TGTGCCAGTAGTATTCGGACAGGGAATCAGCCCCAGCATTTT. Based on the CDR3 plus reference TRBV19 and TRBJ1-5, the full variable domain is DGGITQSPKYLFRKEGQNVTLSCEQNLNHDAMYWYRQDPGQGLRLIYYSQIVNDFQKGDIAEGYSVSREKKESFPLTVTSAQKNPTAFYLCASSIRTGNQPQHFGDGTRLSIL.

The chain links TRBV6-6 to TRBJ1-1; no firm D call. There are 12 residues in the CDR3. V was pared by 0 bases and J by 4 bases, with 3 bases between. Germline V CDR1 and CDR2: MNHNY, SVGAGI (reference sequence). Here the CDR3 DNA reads TGTGCCAGCAGTTACTCGACCACTGAAGCTTTCTTT. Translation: CASSYSTTEAFF.

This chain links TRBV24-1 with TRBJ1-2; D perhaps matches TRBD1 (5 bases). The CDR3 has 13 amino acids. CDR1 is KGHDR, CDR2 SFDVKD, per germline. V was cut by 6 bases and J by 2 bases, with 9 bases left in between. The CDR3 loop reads CATSPGTNYGYTF. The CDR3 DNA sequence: TGTGCCACCAGTCCCGGGACCAACTATGGCTACACCTTC.

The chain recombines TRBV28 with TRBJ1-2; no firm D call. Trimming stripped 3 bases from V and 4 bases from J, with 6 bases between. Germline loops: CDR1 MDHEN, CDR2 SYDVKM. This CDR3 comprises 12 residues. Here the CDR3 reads CASSFQTYGYTF. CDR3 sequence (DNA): TGTGCCAGCAGTTTTCAGACCTATGGCTACACCTTC.

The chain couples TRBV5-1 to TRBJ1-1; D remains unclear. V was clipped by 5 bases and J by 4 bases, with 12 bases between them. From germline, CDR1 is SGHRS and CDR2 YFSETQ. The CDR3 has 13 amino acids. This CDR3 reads CASRWDLGTEAFF. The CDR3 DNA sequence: TGCGCCAGCAGGTGGGATCTGGGCACTGAAGCTTTCTTT. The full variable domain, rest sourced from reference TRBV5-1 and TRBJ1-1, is KAGVTQTPRYLIKTRGQQVTLSCSPISGHRSVSWYQQTPGQGLQFLFEYFSETQRNKGNFPGRFSGRQFSNSRSEMNVSTLELGDSALYLCASRWDLGTEAFFGQGTRLTVV.

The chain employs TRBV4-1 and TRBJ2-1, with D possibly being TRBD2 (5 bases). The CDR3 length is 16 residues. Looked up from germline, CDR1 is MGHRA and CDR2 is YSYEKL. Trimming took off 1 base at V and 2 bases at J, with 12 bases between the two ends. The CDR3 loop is CASSQAPSGTYNEQFF. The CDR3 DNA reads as TGCGCCAGCAGCCAAGCTCCCAGCGGCACCTACAATGAGCAGTTCTTC.

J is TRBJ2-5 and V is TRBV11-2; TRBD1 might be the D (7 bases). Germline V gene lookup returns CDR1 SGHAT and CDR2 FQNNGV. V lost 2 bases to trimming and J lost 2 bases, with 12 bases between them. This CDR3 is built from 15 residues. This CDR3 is CASSLNAGGQETQYF. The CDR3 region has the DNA TGTGCCAGCAGCTTAAATGCAGGGGGGCAAGAGACCCAGTACTTC.

The CDR3 sequence is CASSPLTAGTTQETQYF. CDR3 nucleotide sequence: TGTGCCAGCAGCCCCCTGACAGCGGGGACGACCCAAGAGACCCAGTACTTC. The V gene is TRBV7-9, the J gene TRBJ2-5, with 7 bases that match TRBD2. The CDR3 length is 17 residues. Trimming at V came to 5 bases and at J to 1 base, leaving 13 bases not matched to a gene. The germline V gene encodes CDR1 SEHNR and CDR2 FQNEAQ (reference sequence).

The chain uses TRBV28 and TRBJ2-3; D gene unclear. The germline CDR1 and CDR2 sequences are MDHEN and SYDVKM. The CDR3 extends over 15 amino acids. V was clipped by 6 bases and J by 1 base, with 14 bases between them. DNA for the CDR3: TGTGCCAGCAGGAAGGGCACATGGGGCACAGATACGCAGTATTTT. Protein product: CASRKGTWGTDTQYF. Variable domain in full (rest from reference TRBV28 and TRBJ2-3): DVKVTQSSRYLVKRTGEKVFLECVQDMDHENMFWYRQDPGLGLRLIYFSYDVKMKEKGDIPEGYSVSREKKERFSLILESASTNQTSMYLCASRKGTWGTDTQYFGPGTRLTVL.

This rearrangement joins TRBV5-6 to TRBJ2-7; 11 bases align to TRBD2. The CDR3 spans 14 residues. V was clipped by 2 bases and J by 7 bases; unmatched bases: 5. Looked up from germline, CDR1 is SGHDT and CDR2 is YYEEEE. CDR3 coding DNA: TGTGCCAGCAGCTTTCGGACTAGCGGGCCAGAGCAGTACTTC. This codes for CASSFRTSGPEQYF.

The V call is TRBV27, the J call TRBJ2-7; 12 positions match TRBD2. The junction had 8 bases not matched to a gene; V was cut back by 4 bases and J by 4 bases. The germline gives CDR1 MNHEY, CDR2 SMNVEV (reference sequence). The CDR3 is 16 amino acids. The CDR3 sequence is CASSSMLAGGPYEQYF. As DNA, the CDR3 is TGTGCCAGCAGTTCCATGCTAGCGGGAGGGCCTTACGAGCAGTACTTC.

CDR3 amino acids: CATSRSQLGGVSSYNEQFF. CDR3 DNA sequence: TGTGCCACCAGCAGATCCCAATTGGGCGGGGTGAGCTCCTACAATGAGCAGTTCTTC. The rearrangement uses TRBV15 and TRBJ2-1, with D possibly TRBD2 on 6 matching bases. Germline V gives CDR1 LNHNV, CDR2 YYDKDF (reference sequence). The CDR3 spans 19 residues. V lost 2 bases to trimming and J lost 0 bases, with 20 bases between them.

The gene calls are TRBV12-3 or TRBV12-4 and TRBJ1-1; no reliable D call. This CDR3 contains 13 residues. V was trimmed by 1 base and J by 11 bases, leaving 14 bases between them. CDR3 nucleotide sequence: TGTGCCAGCAGTTTAGGGCTCGGGAGGGTGGCTTTCTTT. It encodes CASSLGLGRVAFF.

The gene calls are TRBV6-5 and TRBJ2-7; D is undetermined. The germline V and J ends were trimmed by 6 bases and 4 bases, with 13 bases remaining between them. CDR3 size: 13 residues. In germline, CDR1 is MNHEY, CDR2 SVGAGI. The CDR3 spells CASSVAWPYEQYF. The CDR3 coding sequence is TGTGCCAGCAGCGTCGCGTGGCCTTACGAGCAGTACTTC.

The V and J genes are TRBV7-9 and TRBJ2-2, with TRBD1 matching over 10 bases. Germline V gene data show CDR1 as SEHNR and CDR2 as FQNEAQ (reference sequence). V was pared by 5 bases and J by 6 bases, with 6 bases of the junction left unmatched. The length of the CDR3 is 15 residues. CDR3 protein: CASSPSGQGPGELFF. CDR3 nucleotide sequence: TGTGCCAGCAGCCCCTCGGGACAGGGGCCCGGGGAGCTGTTTTTT.

In DNA, the CDR3 is TGTGCCAGCAGCCAAGAGGGCGGGAGCTCTGGAAACACCATATATTTT. It codes for CASSQEGGSSGNTIYF. The chain recombines TRBV3-1 (or the pseudogene TRBV3-2) with TRBJ1-3; D gene uncertain. CDR1 and CDR2 from the germline V gene are LGHDT and YNNKEL (reference sequence). The length of the CDR3 is 16 residues. Trimming pared 0 bases from V and 0 bases from J, leaving 9 bases between.

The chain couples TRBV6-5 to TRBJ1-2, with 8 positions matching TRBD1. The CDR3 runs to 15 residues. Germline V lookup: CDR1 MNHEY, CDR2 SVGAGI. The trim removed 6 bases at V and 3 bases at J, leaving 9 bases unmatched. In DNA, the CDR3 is TGTGCCAGCAGGTCCGAAGGCAGGGGGCACTATGGCTACACCTTC. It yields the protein CASRSEGRGHYGYTF.

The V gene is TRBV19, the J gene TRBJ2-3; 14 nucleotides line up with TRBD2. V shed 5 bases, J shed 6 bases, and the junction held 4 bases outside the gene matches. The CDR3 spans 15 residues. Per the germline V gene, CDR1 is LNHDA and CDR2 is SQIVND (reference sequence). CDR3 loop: CASSPRTSGRDTQYF. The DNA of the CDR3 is TGTGCCAGTAGTCCCCGGACTAGCGGGAGGGATACGCAGTATTTT.